The clone carrying this TCR beta chain was seen once. The data are from a study of shared clonotypes between healthy human individuals. About the research overall: Donors had three CD4 naive, three CD4 memory, two CD8 naive and one CD8 memory plate apiece.

Those who donated, Caucasian adults without exception, all lived in Nashville, Tennessee. Splitting of CD4+ cells produced CD45RA+ naive and CD45RA-negative memory subsets. Trimming removed 4 bases from V and 4 bases from J, with 19 bases in between. CDR1 is SGHRS and CDR2 is YFSETQ in the germline V gene. CDR3 length equals 16 residues. Profiled with immunoSEQ multiplex PCR; TCRdb holds only in-frame clones, not every one. The sample yields approximately 940,000 clones, over 75% seen once. The gene calls are TRBV5-1 and TRBJ2-3, with D perhaps TRBD2 (5 bases). The receptor's source is a man between 18 and 35 years old in good health. Sample: memory CD4+ T cells sorted from blood. Subset reported: CD45RA-negative fraction. The CDR3 here is CASSPVRGLPSDTQYF. Written as DNA, the CDR3 is TGCGCCAGCAGCCCAGTCCGGGGTCTCCCGTCAGATACGCAGTATTTT.